This T cell receptor beta chain was found in a study of T cell repertoires in cytomegalovirus infection. Overall study results and limits: CMV-specific HLA-C-restricted TCR beta clonotypes dominated the ex vivo response. Summed frequency of shared TCR beta families picked out CMV carriers who also had the relevant HLA.

A single record per CDR3 protein comes from TCRdb applying MiXCR to the reads. The table records about 890,000 distinct CDR3 sequences, less than 35% of them present only once. J gave up 4 bases and V 5 bases, and 7 bases lay outside the gene matches. The CDR3 is 14 residues long. Looked up from germline, CDR1 is LNHDA and CDR2 is SQIVND (reference sequence). To note about this clonotype: Its specificity is not known.

The sequence was collected from a human donor in good health (CMV status not recorded). Some clones in this sample may be carry-over from other donors' samples. The source was cultured CD8+ T cells from PBMCs, collected from culture after CMV antigen stimulation. The gene calls are TRBV19 and TRBJ1-2; TRBD1 matches at 7 bases. CDR3 sequence reads: CASSETGIFYGYTF. The CDR3 nucleotides are TGTGCCAGTAGTGAGACAGGGATTTTCTATGGCTACACCTTC.